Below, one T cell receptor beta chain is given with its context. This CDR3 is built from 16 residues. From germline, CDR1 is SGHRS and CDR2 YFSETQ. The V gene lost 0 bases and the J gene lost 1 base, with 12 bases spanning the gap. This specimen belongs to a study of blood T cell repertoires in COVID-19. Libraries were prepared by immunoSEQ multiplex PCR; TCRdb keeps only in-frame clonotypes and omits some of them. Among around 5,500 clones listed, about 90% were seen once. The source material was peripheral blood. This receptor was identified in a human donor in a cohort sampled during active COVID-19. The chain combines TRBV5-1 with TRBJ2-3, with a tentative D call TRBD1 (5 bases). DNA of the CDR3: TGCGCCAGCAGCTTGGGTTCAGGGTTAGGCACAGATACGCAGTATTTT. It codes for CASSLGSGLGTDTQYF.